This TCR beta chain was identified in a study of early T cells in non-severe SARS-CoV-2 infection. This clonotype was seen a few times. CDR1 and CDR2 (germline): SGDLS, YYNGEE. CDR3 size: 14 residues. Trimming stripped 0 bases from V and 6 bases from J, with 11 bases between. TCRdb reprocessed the 5' RACE reads with MiXCR, giving one entry per CDR3 protein. The data show some 80,000 distinct CDR3 sequences, around 9.3% seen once. This rearrangement joins TRBV9 to TRBJ2-3; D gene ambiguous. The sequenced sample was whole blood, obtained at baseline. This clonotype originated in an adult who was a healthcare worker with PCR-confirmed SARS-CoV-2 infection or an uninfected control (not recorded which). The CDR3 DNA sequence: TGTGCCAGCAGCGTAGAAGGCCTTGGGGATACGCAGTATTTT. It is translated as CASSVEGLGDTQYF.